This T cell receptor beta chain was identified in a study of early T cells in non-severe SARS-CoV-2 infection. Study findings and constraints: Database matching using VDJdb favored anti-spike CD8 responses, with private and CD4 specificities left missing.

The protocol attached unique molecular identifiers to individual cDNA molecules. TCRdb analysed the 5' RACE reads with MiXCR anew, one entry per CDR3 protein. The top ten clones hold over 1.2% of a sample with more than 65,000 distinct CDR3 sequences, around 15% of them seen once. Germline V gene data show CDR1 as SNHLY and CDR2 as FYNNEI. The V and J ends lost 1 base and 1 base respectively, with 8 bases between them. The CDR3 spans 14 residues. Note on this clonotype: The antigen remains unidentified.

The chain carries TRBV2 and TRBJ2-7, with unresolved D. The source material was whole blood. This receptor was taken from an adult who was a healthcare worker with PCR-confirmed SARS-CoV-2 infection or an uninfected control (not recorded which). The CDR3 reads CASSEEGGSYEQYF. In DNA form, the CDR3 reads TGTGCCAGCAGTGAAGAGGGCGGATCCTACGAGCAGTACTTC.